The rows below give T cell receptor beta chains drawn from one sample of a study of cytomegalovirus exposure and HLA in healthy donors. This table comes from immunoSEQ multiplex PCR, and its TCRdb copy is limited to in-frame clones, with some not included. The repertoire consists of some 59,000 clones, with 89% occurring once and the leading ten covering approximately 15%. The sample was PBMCs. The receptors were gathered from a woman between 18 and 30 years old in good health and CMV-seronegative. Each CDR3 is given with its conserved first and last residue. D genes are given only for firm matches.

D: .
J: TRBJ1-4
V: TRBV5-1
DNA: TGCGCCAGCAGCCGCAGGGCCGATAATGAAAAACTGTTTTTT
CDR3: CASSRRADNEKLFF

D: .
J: TRBJ2-3
V: TRBV28
DNA: TGTGCCAGCAGTTCAAAGGGACTTAGCACAGATACGCAGTATTTT
CDR3: CASSSKGLSTDTQYF

D: TRBD1
J: TRBJ1-3
V: TRBV7-9
DNA: TGTGCCAGCAGCCAACAGGGGGCGGCAGGAAACACCATATATTTT
CDR3: CASSQQGAAGNTIYF

D: TRBD1
J: TRBJ1-3
V: TRBV19
DNA: TGTGCCAGTAGTATACCTCCGCTCGGGACAGCCGGAAACACCATATATTTT
CDR3: CASSIPPLGTAGNTIYF

D: .
J: TRBJ1-1
V: TRBV11-2
DNA: TGTGCCAGCAGCTTAGGGCCGCTCCAAACAACTGAAGCTTTCTTT
CDR3: CASSLGPLQTTEAFF

D: TRBD1
J: TRBJ1-1
V: TRBV7-6
DNA: TGTGCCAGCAGCTTAGGGGGGATGGGCAGGGGGTCCCCCGAAGCTTTCTTT
CDR3: CASSLGGMGRGSPEAFF

D: TRBD1
J: TRBJ1-1
V: TRBV2
DNA: TGTGCCAGCAGTCGGACAGGTGGGACTGAAGCTTTCTTT
CDR3: CASSRTGGTEAFF